The next 7 T cell receptor beta chains were all read from a single sample in a study of blood T cell repertoires in COVID-19. Here immunoSEQ multiplex PCR was the method, and the copy in TCRdb shows in-frame clones only, minus some. The top ten hold 0.97% of the sample, which has more than 85,000 clones, approximately 91% seen once. Material for sequencing was peripheral blood. The source is a man aged 60 to 69 with acute or convalescent COVID-19.

The chain recombines TRBV30 with TRBJ2-1; 10 bases match TRBD1. The ends lost 6 bases at V and 9 bases at J; junction bases unmatched: 11. Per germline, CDR1 GTSNPN and CDR2 SVGIG (reference sequence). The CDR3 runs 14 residues. In DNA form, the CDR3 reads TGTGCCTGCTCCGGGACAGGGGAGGTGGGTGAGCAGTTCTTC. Its protein is CACSGTGEVGEQFF.

The chain links TRBV11-3 to TRBJ2-3, with 11 bases lining up with TRBD2. Germline CDR1 SGHNT, CDR2 YENEEA. The CDR3 has 16 residues. V dropped 0 bases and J dropped 6; count of bases not matched to a gene: 5. CDR3: CASSLDSLAGADTQYF. In DNA, the CDR3 is TGTGCCAGCAGCTTAGATTCACTAGCGGGAGCTGATACGCAGTATTTT.

Here the CDR3 DNA reads TGTGCCAGTAGTATCCCACAGGTTCGGTATGGCTACACCTTC. Amino acid sequence: CASSIPQVRYGYTF. This chain joins TRBV19 and TRBJ1-2; D perhaps matches TRBD1 (5 bases). The germline V gene encodes CDR1 LNHDA and CDR2 SQIVND (reference sequence). The CDR3 spans 14 residues. Deletions cut 3 bases from V and 5 bases from J, with 13 bases between.

The genes are TRBV19 and TRBJ1-4; 8 nucleotides align to TRBD1. There are 14 residues in the CDR3. V dropped 4 bases and J dropped 4; count of bases not matched to a gene: 2. Germline CDR1 is LNHDA and CDR2 is SQIVND (reference sequence). The DNA of the CDR3 is TGTGCCAGTAGTACCGACAGGGGTAATGAAAAACTGTTTTTT. Translating gives CASSTDRGNEKLFF. Using reference TRBV19 and TRBJ1-4 for the parts outside the CDR3, the full variable domain is DGGITQSPKYLFRKEGQNVTLSCEQNLNHDAMYWYRQDPGQGLRLIYYSQIVNDFQKGDIAEGYSVSREKKESFPLTVTSAQKNPTAFYLCASSTDRGNEKLFFGSGTQLSVL.

This chain uses TRBV6-8 with TRBJ1-1; D not resolved. Per germline, CDR1 MNHGY and CDR2 SAAAGT. Trimming left V 9 bases short and J 1 base short, with 6 bases between. This CDR3 is built from 11 residues. The CDR3 loop reads CASDRNTEAFF. The DNA for the CDR3 is TGTGCCAGTGATAGGAACACTGAAGCTTTCTTT.

This rearrangement joins TRBV27 to TRBJ2-7; the match to TRBD2 covers 8 bases. CDR1 MNHEY and CDR2 SMNVEV come from the germline V gene (reference sequence). This CDR3 is 14 amino acids long. V lost 7 bases, J lost 0 bases, and 5 bases stayed unmatched. In DNA form, the CDR3 reads TGTGCCAGCACCCACAGCGGGAGCTCCTACGAGCAGTACTTC. Translation: CASTHSGSSYEQYF.

V usage is TRBV4-1 and J usage is TRBJ1-3; D perhaps matches TRBD1 (5 bases). V was clipped by 1 base and J by 4 bases, with 14 bases between them. Germline V gene sequence: CDR1 MGHRA, CDR2 YSYEKL. This CDR3 region has 16 residues. The CDR3 loop is CASSQGRGTEGNTIYF. The CDR3 bases are TGCGCCAGCAGCCAAGGGAGGGGAACGGAAGGAAACACCATATATTTT.